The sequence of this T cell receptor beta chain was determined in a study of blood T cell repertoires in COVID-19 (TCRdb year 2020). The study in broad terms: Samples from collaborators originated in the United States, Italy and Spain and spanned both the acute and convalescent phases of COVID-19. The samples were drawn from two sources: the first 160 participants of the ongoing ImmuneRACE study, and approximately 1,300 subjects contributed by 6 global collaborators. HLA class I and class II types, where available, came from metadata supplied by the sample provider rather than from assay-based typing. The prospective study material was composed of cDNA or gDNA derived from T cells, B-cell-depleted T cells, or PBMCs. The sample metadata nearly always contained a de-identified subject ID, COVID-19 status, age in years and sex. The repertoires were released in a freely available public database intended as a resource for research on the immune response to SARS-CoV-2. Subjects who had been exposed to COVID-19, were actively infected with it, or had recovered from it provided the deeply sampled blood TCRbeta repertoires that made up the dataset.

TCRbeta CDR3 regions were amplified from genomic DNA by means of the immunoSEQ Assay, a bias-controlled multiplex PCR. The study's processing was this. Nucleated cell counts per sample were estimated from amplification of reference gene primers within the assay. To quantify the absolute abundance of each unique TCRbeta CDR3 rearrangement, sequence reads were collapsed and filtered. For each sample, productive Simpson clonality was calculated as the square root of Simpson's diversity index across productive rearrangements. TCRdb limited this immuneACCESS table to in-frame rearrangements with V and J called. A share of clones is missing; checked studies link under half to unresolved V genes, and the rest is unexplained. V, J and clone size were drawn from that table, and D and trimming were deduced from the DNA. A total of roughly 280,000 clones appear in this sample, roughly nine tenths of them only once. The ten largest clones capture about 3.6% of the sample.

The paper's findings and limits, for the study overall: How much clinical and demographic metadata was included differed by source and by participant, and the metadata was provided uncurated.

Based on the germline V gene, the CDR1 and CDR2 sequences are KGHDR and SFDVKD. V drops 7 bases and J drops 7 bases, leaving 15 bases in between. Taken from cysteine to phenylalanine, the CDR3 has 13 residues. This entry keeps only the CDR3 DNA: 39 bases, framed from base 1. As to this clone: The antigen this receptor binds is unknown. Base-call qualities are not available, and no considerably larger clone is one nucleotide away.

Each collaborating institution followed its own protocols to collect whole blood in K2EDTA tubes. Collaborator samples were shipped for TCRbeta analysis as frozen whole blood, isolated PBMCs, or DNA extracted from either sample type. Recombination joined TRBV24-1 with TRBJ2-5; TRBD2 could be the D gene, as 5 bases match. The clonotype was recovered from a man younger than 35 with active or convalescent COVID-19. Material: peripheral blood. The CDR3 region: CATSGREYRTQYF. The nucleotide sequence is TGTGCCACCAGCGGACGGGAATATAGGACCCAGTACTTC.